This T cell receptor beta chain was sequenced during a study of regulatory T cells in long-lasting Graves disease. To make TCR beta libraries, researchers used iRepertoire HTBI primers and Arm-PCR of CDR3 regions. TCRdb used MiXCR to reprocess the multiplex PCR reads, holding one entry per CDR3 protein. This sample has more than 450,000 distinct CDR3 sequences; 12% occur once, and the top ten carry around 9.3%. The time point was: newly diagnosed GD, antithyroid drugs for less than 3 months. RNA from PBMCs was the source of the TCR library. Criteria from the American Thyroid Association guidelines were applied to diagnose Graves' disease. Trimming removed 7 bases from V and 4 bases from J; junction bases left unmatched: 3. The germline CDR1 and CDR2 sequences are SQVTM and ANQGSEA. The CDR3 has 12 residues. These data were also filed under a second study, of T cells in Graves' hyperthyroidism and ophthalmopathy.

The source was peripheral blood mononuclear cells (PBMCs), collected at new diagnosis, from a patient treated with antithyroid drugs. This chain connects TRBV29-1 to TRBJ1-1, with 10 bases identical to TRBD1. This clonotype was sampled from a woman aged 30 to 39 with Graves disease. CDR3 nucleotides: TGCAGCGCGACAGGGGGCGGCACTGAAGCTTTCTTT. This encodes CSATGGGTEAFF.